The source of this T cell receptor beta chain is a study of post-analysis software for immune sequencing data. Study-wide results and limits: Four or five TRBV segments (TRBV5-6, TRBV5-1 and TRBV20-1 among them) occurred more frequently in patients than in controls. A significant reduction in normalized Chao1 diversity was observed in multiple sclerosis patients versus controls.

As concerns this clonotype: Its target is not known.

V lost 5 bases to trimming and J lost 5 bases, with 21 bases between them. The CDR3 runs to 15 residues. Germline V CDR1 and CDR2: SQVTM, ANQGSEA. Prepared libraries of TCR beta cDNA carried unique molecular identifiers. TCRdb used MiXCR to reprocess the PCR reads, holding one entry per CDR3 protein. The repertoire holds approximately 630,000 distinct CDR3 sequences, more than 50% seen once, with about 11% in the top ten. The chain joins TRBV29-1 to TRBJ1-2, with D unresolved. What was sequenced was blood. This receptor was obtained from a girl aged 2-10 years with multiple sclerosis. This CDR3 reads CSVSGPLGILYGYTF. DNA of the CDR3: TGCAGCGTTTCCGGACCCCTCGGAATCTTATATGGCTACACCTTC.